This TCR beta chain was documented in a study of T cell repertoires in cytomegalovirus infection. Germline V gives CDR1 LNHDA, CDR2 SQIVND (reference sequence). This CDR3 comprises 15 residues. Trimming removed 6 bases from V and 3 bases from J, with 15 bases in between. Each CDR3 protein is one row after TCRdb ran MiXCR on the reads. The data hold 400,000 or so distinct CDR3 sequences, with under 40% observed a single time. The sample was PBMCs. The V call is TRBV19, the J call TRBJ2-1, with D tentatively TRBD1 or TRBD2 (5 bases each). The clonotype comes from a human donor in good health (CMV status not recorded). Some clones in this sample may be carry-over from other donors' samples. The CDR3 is CASRPGTGNYNEQFF. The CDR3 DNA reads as TGTGCCAGTAGGCCCGGGACGGGAAACTACAATGAGCAGTTCTTC. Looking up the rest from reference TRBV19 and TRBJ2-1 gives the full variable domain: DGGITQSPKYLFRKEGQNVTLSCEQNLNHDAMYWYRQDPGQGLRLIYYSQIVNDFQKGDIAEGYSVSREKKESFPLTVTSAQKNPTAFYLCASRPGTGNYNEQFFGPGTRLTVL.